This T cell receptor beta chain derives from a study of shared clonotypes between healthy human individuals. Study-level findings and limits: Only blood was sampled; tissue repertoires likely differ.

Regarding this clone: Its antigen remains unidentified. The same CDR3 is also encoded by other DNA sequences in this sample.

Nashville, Tennessee was home to all donors, who were Caucasian adults. Per germline, CDR1 SGHTA and CDR2 FQGTGA. The ends were cut back, 1 base at V and 0 bases at J, with 21 bases in the middle. This CDR3 is 19 amino acids long. Deep level was the assay's run setting. Unsorted PBMC DNA was sequenced on ten immunoSEQ deep assay plates. Profiling relied on immunoSEQ multiplex PCR, and the TCRdb table lists in-frame clones only, not all of them. This repertoire shows hundreds of thousands of clones, 70% to 80% found once; its top ten account for less than 15%. The chain recombines TRBV7-3 with TRBJ1-1; TRBD1 might be the D (6 bases). The sample comprised PBMCs. This receptor was obtained from a woman aged 40 to 50 in good health. Some clones in this sample may be carry-over from other donors' samples. For the CDR3, the DNA is TGTGCCAGCAGCTTAATTCCCCAACGGGGGCTCTCGGTGAACACTGAAGCTTTCTTT. Protein sequence: CASSLIPQRGLSVNTEAFF.